This section outlines one T cell receptor beta chain sequence together with its context. As yet, its antigen is unknown. This specimen belongs to a study of OX40 agonist ivuxolimab in advanced cancers. Overall study: Mean age 60 years, range about 23 to 79; approximately 80% male. Study observations and caveats: Among expanded peripheral T cells, antigen specificity went undetermined.

The CDR3 has 16 amino acids. Trimming removed 5 bases from V and 0 bases from J; junction bases left unmatched: 10. Germline loops: CDR1 SGHRS, CDR2 YFSETQ. Measured with immunoSEQ multiplex PCR; TCRdb has only the in-frame clones, and not every one. The sample has about 97,000 clones, 85% to 90% seen once. The chain recombines TRBV5-1 with TRBJ2-7; the match to TRBD1 covers 8 bases. The material was CD4+ or CD8+ T cells sorted from blood, obtained in a trial of the OX40 agonist ivuxolimab. The source of this sequence is an adult with an advanced solid tumor such as melanoma, head and neck, liver or kidney cancer. The CDR3 coding sequence is TGCGCCAGCAGACACGGACAGGGAGCGGGCTCCTACGAGCAGTACTTC. As protein: CASRHGQGAGSYEQYF.